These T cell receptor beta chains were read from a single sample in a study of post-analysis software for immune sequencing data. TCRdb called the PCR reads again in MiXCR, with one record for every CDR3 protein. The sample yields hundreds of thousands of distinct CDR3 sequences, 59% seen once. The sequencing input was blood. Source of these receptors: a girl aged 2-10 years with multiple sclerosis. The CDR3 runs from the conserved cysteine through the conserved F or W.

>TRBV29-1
CSVYGPYGYTF
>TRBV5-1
CASSFSGTSGSNEQFF
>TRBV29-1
CSVDNGHEQFF
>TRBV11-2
CASSLGRAGANVLTF
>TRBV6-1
CATPGQGGNQPQHF
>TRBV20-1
CSASRTLTGELFF
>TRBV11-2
CASSFEDSYNEQFF
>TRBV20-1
CSARDKAGASYEQYF
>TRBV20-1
CSAFPRGGGSYTEAFF
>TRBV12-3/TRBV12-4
CASSFSTGNEQFF
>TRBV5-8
CASSLGSSRTDTQYF
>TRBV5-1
CASSLRQSDGYTF
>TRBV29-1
CSERTGGYEQYF
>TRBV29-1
CSATTGADPLLNYGYTF
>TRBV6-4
CAGSVELYNEQFF
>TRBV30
CAWSVHPVGTGVGPEAFF
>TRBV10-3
CAIRATSDRVDSPLHF
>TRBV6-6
CASSYPSGGYTF
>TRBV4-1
CASSQEEGASSYEQYF
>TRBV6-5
CASSSGQTPYF
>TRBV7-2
CASSAYRGPREQYF
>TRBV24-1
CATSDSQGGSNQPQHF
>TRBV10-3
CAIRTTGGTDTQYF
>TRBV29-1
CSVVTGTLTEAFF
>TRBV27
CASSFTGSNEQYF
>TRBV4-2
CASSQDPDSNTGELFF
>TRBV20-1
CSARASSRGANTEAFF
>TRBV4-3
CASSQECQIDSYEQYF
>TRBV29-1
CSVDAGTENLNYGYTF
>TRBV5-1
CASGDRVLVEDQETQYF
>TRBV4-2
CASSPGWAAGGPSTDTQYF
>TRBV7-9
CASSVDLKQETQYF
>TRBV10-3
CAISDPSGANTEAFF
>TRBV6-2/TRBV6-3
CASRKHRVVSHNEQFF
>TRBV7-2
CASSLSASGQETQYF
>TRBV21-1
CASSKVRGPTYEQYF
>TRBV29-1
CSVRTGSEQYF
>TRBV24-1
CATSDMPRTGGTEAFF
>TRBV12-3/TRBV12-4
CAVSSWTLSGYTF
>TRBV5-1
CASSLDRTGKGYTF
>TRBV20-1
CSATKRGWGETQYF
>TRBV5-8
CASSLAAGRAGPYNEQFF
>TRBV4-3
CASSQDLGLAKNIQYF
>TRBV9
CASSVVDIGGYGYTF